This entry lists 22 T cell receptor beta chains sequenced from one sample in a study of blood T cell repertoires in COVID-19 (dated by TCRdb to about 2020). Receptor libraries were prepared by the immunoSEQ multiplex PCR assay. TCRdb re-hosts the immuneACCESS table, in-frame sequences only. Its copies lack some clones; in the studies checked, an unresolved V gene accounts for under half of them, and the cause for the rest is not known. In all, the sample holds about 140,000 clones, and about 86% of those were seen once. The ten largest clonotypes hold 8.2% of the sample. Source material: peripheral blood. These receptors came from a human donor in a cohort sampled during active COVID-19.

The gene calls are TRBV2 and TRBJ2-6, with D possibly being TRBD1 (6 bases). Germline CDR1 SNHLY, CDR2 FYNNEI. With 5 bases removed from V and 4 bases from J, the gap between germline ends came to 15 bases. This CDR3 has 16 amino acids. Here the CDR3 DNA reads TGTGCCAGCAGTTCCGACAGGTTGGGAGGGGCCAACGTCCTGACTTTC. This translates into CASSSDRLGGANVLTF.

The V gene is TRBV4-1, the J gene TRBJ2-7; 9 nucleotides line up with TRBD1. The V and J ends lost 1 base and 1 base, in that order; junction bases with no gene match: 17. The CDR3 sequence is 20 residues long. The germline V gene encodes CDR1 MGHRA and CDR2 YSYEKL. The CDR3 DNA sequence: TGCGCCAGCAGCCAAGTCCTCCGGGACAGGGCAATTCGGCGATCCTACGAGCAGTACTTC. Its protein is CASSQVLRDRAIRRSYEQYF.

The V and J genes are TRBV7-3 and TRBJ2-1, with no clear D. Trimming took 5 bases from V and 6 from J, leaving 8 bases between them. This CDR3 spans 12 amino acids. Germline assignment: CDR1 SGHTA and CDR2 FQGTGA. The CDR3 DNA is TGTGCCAGCAGCGCCACGGGCAATGAGCAGTTCTTC. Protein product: CASSATGNEQFF.

The CDR3 sequence is CASSHIAGDSLGANVLTF. The CDR3 coding sequence is TGTGCCAGCAGCCATATAGCGGGGGACTCACTTGGGGCCAACGTCCTGACTTTC. The chain recombines TRBV3-1 (or the pseudogene TRBV3-2) with TRBJ2-6, with 9 bases fitting TRBD2. The CDR3 is 18 residues long. The V gene's germline CDR1 is LGHDT and CDR2 YNNKEL (reference sequence). J lost 3 bases, V lost 3 bases, and 9 bases had no gene match.

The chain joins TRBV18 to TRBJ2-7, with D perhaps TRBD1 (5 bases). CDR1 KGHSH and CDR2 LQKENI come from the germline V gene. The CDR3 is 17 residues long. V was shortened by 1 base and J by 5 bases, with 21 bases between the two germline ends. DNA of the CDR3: TGTGCCAGCTCACCACGAATCACAGGTGCTGTAGTCCACGAGCAGTACTTC. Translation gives CASSPRITGAVVHEQYF.

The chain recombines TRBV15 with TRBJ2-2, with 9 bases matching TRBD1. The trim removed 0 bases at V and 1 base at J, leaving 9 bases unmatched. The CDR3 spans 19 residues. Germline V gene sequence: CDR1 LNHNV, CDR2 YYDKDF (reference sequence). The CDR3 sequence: CATSRDFGQGPKNTGELFF. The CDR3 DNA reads TGTGCCACCAGCAGAGATTTCGGACAGGGGCCTAAGAACACCGGGGAGCTGTTTTTT.

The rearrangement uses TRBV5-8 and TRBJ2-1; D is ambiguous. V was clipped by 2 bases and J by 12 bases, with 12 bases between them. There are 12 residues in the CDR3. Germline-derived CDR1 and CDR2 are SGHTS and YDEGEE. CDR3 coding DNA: TGTGCCAGCAGCTTCAGACTGGCATGGCAGTTCTTC. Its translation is CASSFRLAWQFF.

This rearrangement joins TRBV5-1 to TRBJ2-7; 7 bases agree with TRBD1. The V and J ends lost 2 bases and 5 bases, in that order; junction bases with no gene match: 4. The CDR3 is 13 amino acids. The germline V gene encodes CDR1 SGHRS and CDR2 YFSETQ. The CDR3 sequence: CASSLDRADEQYF. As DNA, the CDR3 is TGCGCCAGCAGCTTAGACAGGGCGGACGAGCAGTACTTC.

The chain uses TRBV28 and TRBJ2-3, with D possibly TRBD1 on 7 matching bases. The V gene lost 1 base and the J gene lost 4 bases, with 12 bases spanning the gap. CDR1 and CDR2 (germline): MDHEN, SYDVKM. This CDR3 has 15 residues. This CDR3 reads CASSLSGDSSDTQYF. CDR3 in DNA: TGTGCCAGCAGTTTATCGGGGGACAGCTCAGATACGCAGTATTTT.

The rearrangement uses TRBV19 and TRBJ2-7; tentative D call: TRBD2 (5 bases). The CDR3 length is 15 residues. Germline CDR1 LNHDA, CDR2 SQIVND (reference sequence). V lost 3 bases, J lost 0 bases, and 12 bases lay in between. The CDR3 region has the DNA TGTGCCAGTAGTATCAGGTTAGCGCACTCCTACGAGCAGTACTTC. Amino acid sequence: CASSIRLAHSYEQYF. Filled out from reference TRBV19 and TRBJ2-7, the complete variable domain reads DGGITQSPKYLFRKEGQNVTLSCEQNLNHDAMYWYRQDPGQGLRLIYYSQIVNDFQKGDIAEGYSVSREKKESFPLTVTSAQKNPTAFYLCASSIRLAHSYEQYFGPGTRLTVT.

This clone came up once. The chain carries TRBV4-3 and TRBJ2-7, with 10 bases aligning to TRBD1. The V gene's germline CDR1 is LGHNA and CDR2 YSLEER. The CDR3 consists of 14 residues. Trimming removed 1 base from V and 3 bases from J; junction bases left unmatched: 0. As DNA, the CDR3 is TGCGCCAGCAGCCAAGGGGACAGGGGCTACGAGCAGTACTTC. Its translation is CASSQGDRGYEQYF.

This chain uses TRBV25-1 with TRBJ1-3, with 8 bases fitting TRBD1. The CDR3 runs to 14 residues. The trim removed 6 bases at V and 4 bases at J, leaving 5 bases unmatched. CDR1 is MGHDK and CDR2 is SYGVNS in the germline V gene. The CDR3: CASSGDRRGNTIYF. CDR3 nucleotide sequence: TGTGCCAGCAGCGGGGACAGGCGGGGAAACACCATATATTTT.

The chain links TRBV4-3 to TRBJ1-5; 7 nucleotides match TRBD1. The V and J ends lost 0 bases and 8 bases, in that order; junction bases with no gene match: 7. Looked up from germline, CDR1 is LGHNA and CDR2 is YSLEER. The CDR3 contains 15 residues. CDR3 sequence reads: CASSQDFNRGEPQHF. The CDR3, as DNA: TGCGCCAGCAGCCAAGATTTTAACAGGGGTGAGCCCCAGCATTTT.

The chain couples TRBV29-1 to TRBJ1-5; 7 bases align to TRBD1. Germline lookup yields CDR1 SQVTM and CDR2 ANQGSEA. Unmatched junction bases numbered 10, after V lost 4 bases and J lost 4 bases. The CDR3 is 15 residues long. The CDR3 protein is CSVVFMAGGNQPQHF. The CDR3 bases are TGCAGCGTTGTATTCATGGCAGGGGGTAATCAGCCCCAGCATTTT.

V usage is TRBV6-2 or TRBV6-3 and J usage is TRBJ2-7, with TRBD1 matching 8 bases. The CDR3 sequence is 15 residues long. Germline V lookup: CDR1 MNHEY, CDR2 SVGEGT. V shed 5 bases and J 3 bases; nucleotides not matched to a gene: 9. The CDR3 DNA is TGTGCCAGCAGTCCCACAGGGGGAAGCCTCTACGAGCAGTACTTC. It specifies CASSPTGGSLYEQYF.

Here the CDR3 DNA reads TGCAGCGTTGACCCAGGGACAGGGACCGGGGAGCTGTTTTTT. Protein: CSVDPGTGTGELFF. The V and J genes are TRBV29-1 and TRBJ2-2; TRBD1 matches at 9 bases. The CDR3 is 14 residues long. Germline CDR1 SQVTM, CDR2 ANQGSEA. J lost 5 bases, V lost 3 bases, and 4 bases had no gene match.

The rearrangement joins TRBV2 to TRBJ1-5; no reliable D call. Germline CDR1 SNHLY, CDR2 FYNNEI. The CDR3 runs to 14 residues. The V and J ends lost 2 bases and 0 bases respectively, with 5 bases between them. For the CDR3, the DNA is TGTGCCAGCAGTGAACAGTATAGCAATCAGCCCCAGCATTTT. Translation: CASSEQYSNQPQHF.

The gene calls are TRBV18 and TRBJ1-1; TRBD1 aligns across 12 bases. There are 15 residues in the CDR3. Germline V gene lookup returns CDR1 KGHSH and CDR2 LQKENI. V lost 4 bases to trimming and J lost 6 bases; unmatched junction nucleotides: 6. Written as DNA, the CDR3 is TGTGCCAGCTCACTGACGGGACAGGGGGCATCTGAAGCTTTCTTT. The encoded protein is CASSLTGQGASEAFF.

CDR3 in amino acids: CASSSWTGRVADTQYF. CDR3 nucleotides: TGTGCCAGCAGCTCGTGGACAGGGAGAGTTGCAGATACGCAGTATTTT. The V and J genes are TRBV7-2 and TRBJ2-3; TRBD1 matches 8 bases. The CDR3 has 16 amino acids. Losses at the gene ends were 4 bases for V and 4 bases for J; bases not matched to a gene: 10. Germline lookup yields CDR1 SGHTA and CDR2 FQGNSA.

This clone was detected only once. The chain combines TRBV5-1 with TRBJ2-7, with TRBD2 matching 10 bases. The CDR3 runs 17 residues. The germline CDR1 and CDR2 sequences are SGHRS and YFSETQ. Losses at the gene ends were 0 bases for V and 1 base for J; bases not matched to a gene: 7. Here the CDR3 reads CASSLGTSGSYSYEQYF. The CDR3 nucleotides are TGCGCCAGCAGCTTGGGGACTAGCGGTTCGTATTCCTACGAGCAGTACTTC.

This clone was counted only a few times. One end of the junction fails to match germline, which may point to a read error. The chain's CDR3 is CASRQDIGTEETQYF. The CDR3 nucleotides read TGTGCCAGCAGACAAGATATTGGGACAGAAGAGACCCAGTACTTC. The rearrangement joins TRBV4-2 to TRBJ2-5; 7 nucleotides agree with TRBD1. Germline V gene data show CDR1 as LGHNA and CDR2 as YNFKEQ. This CDR3 contains 15 residues.

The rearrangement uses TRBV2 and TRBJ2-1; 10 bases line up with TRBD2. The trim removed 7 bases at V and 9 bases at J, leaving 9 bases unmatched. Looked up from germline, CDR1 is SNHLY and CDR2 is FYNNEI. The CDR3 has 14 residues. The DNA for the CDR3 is TGTGCCAGCACGGCTAGCGGGAGTGGTCTTGAGCAGTTCTTC. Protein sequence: CASTASGSGLEQFF.